The TCR beta chain under discussion was sequenced for a study of blood T cell repertoires in COVID-19. Study overall: PBMCs, B-cell-depleted T cells, or T cells were the source of the cDNA or gDNA that made up the material.

As originally analysed: Estimated nucleated cell counts came from reference gene primer amplification. Sequencing was performed with immunoSEQ multiplex PCR; in TCRdb, only in-frame clones are kept and a portion is missing. D and trimming were read from the DNA, whereas the V and J calls and clone size are those reported in that table. The sample lists under 300,000 clones; 86% were seen once. This clone came up once. J was trimmed by 2 bases and V by 4 bases; bases with no gene match: 5. Germline values: CDR1 SGHRS, CDR2 YFSETQ. This CDR3 is built from 14 residues. The sample was peripheral blood. This sequence joins TRBV5-1 and TRBJ2-5; 7 nucleotides align to TRBD1. This receptor was identified in a young man who had recovered from COVID-19. This CDR3 reads CASSPRDRQETQYF. The CDR3 nucleotides are TGCGCCAGCAGCCCGAGGGACAGACAAGAGACCCAGTACTTC.